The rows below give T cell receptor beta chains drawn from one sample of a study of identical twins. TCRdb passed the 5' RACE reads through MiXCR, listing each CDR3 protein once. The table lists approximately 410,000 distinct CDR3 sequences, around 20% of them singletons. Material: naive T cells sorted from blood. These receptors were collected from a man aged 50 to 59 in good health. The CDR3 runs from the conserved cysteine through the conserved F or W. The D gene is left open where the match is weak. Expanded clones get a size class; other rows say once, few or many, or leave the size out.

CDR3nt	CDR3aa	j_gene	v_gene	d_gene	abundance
TGTGCCAGCAGTGTAACAGGTTCGGCTGAAGCTTTCTTT	CASSVTGSAEAFF	TRBJ1-1	TRBV6-1	.	.
TGTGCCAGCAGCCTAACGGACAGCTCTGGGGCCAACGTCCTGACTTTC	CASSLTDSSGANVLTF	TRBJ2-6	TRBV7-9	.	few
TGTGCCAGTAGTATCTGGACCAACACTGAAGCTTTCTTT	CASSIWTNTEAFF	TRBJ1-1	TRBV19	.	.
TGCGCCAGCAGCTTGGGGTCAGGGGCCTACGAGCAGTACTTC	CASSLGSGAYEQYF	TRBJ2-7	TRBV5-1	.	few
TGCGCCAGCAGCTTGAGTACTAGCGGGAGGAGAGAGACCCAGTACTTC	CASSLSTSGRRETQYF	TRBJ2-5	TRBV5-1	TRBD2	.
TGTGCCAGCAGGGGTTTACGGGGGGGCTCTGATACGCAGTATTTT	CASRGLRGGSDTQYF	TRBJ2-3	TRBV12-3/TRBV12-4	TRBD2	.
TGTGCCAGCAGCCATTCTCAACGAGGGGTACAAGAGACCCAGTACTTC	CASSHSQRGVQETQYF	TRBJ2-5	TRBV3-1	.	many
TGTGCCAGCAGCGGTCCGGGACAGGGGCTTTCTGGCTACACCTTC	CASSGPGQGLSGYTF	TRBJ1-2	TRBV9	TRBD1	few
TGTGCCAGCAGCTTAGAACTAGCGGGAGGGGGGTATACGCAGTATTTT	CASSLELAGGGYTQYF	TRBJ2-3	TRBV7-2	TRBD2	many
TGTGCCAGCAGTGGATGGACTAGATACAATGAGCAGTTCTTC	CASSGWTRYNEQFF	TRBJ2-1	TRBV6-1	TRBD2	.
TGTGCCACAGATTTTCGGGCGGACAGGGAGCCAGATACGCAGTATTTT	CATDFRADREPDTQYF	TRBJ2-3	TRBV12-3/TRBV12-4	TRBD1	.
TGTGCCAGCAGGTCGGACAGGCCTCTCAAGCAGTACTTC	CASRSDRPLKQYF	TRBJ2-7	TRBV28	TRBD1	few
TGTGCCAGCAGGACAGGGCGGGACACTGAAGCTTTCTTT	CASRTGRDTEAFF	TRBJ1-1	TRBV6-1	TRBD1	.
TGTGCCAGCAGCTTACGATGGTCAGACGAGCAGTACTTC	CASSLRWSDEQYF	TRBJ2-7	TRBV7-9	.	few
TGTGCCAGCAGCTTACCGCGCTTAGGGTCGGTAGCACCCTACACCGGGGAGCTGTTTTTT	CASSLPRLGSVAPYTGELFF	TRBJ2-2	TRBV11-1	.	.
TGTGCCAGCAGCTTCCTTTGGTGTTACAATGAGCAGTTCTTC	CASSFLWCYNEQFF	TRBJ2-1	TRBV5-5	.	.
TGTGCCAGCAGTTTTGGGGTAGGGCCTAACTATGGCTACACCTTC	CASSFGVGPNYGYTF	TRBJ1-2	TRBV27	.	few
TGCAGTGCTAGTGATTACAGGAGCTACGAGCAGTACTTC	CSASDYRSYEQYF	TRBJ2-7	TRBV20-1	.	many
TGCAGTGCTAGACGCGGGACAGGGTCTTACCACGAGCAGTACTTC	CSARRGTGSYHEQYF	TRBJ2-7	TRBV20-1	TRBD1	many
TGCAGTGCTAGGGGGTCTGCAGGTACCTCCTACGAGCAGTACTTC	CSARGSAGTSYEQYF	TRBJ2-7	TRBV20-1	.	many
TGTGCCAGCAGCACCTCTGGGGCCAACGTCCTGACTTTC	CASSTSGANVLTF	TRBJ2-6	TRBV7-2	.	many
TGCGCCAGCGGTCTTACCGGTGGGGTCCGGGCCTACGAGCAGTACTTC	CASGLTGGVRAYEQYF	TRBJ2-7	TRBV4-3	.	.
TGTGCCAGCAGCTTCCAGCAGGGATTTGGGAACACCGGGGAGCTGTTTTTT	CASSFQQGFGNTGELFF	TRBJ2-2	TRBV5-6	.	few
TGTGCCAGCAGCCAACCACACGCTAAGCAAGAGACCCAGTACTTC	CASSQPHAKQETQYF	TRBJ2-5	TRBV6-1	.	few
TGCGCCAGCAGCGACGGCGGGGTCATGAAGACCCAGTACTTC	CASSDGGVMKTQYF	TRBJ2-5	TRBV5-1	.	.
TGTGCCAGCAGCCCCACCGGACCTGGGGCCTACGAGCAGTACTTC	CASSPTGPGAYEQYF	TRBJ2-7	TRBV12-3/TRBV12-4	.	.
TGTGCCAGCAGTTTAGGACGGCCAAAAGAGCAGTACTTC	CASSLGRPKEQYF	TRBJ2-7	TRBV28	.	many
TGCAGCGTTGGTCGCCGGGCGGCCACTGAAGCTTTCTTT	CSVGRRAATEAFF	TRBJ1-1	TRBV29-1	.	.
TGCAGTGCTGTGGGACCGAGCAATCAGCCCCAGCATTTT	CSAVGPSNQPQHF	TRBJ1-5	TRBV20-1	.	few
TGTGCCAGCAGAAGTCGACAGGGCGAAGGTTCACCCCTCCACTTT	CASRSRQGEGSPLHF	TRBJ1-6	TRBV12-3/TRBV12-4	TRBD1	many
TGTGCCAGCAGCTTAGCGTTGCAGGGTTCCCACGAGCAGTACTTC	CASSLALQGSHEQYF	TRBJ2-7	TRBV7-9	.	.
TGCAGTGCTCTAGGGTGGGACAGCGAAGAAGAGACCCAGTACTTC	CSALGWDSEEETQYF	TRBJ2-5	TRBV20-1	TRBD1	few
TGTGCCACCAGTGTAGACGGGAACTATGGCTACACCTTC	CATSVDGNYGYTF	TRBJ1-2	TRBV24-1	.	.
TGTGCCATCAGTGTCCGCCCTACCACCGAAGGTGAGCAGTACTTC	CAISVRPTTEGEQYF	TRBJ2-7	TRBV10-3	.	many
TGTGCCAGCAGCTCCGGGGGCCTATTGAACACTGAAGCTTTCTTT	CASSSGGLLNTEAFF	TRBJ1-1	TRBV5-6	.	.
TGTGCCAGCAGTTCTGCCGGTAATTCACCCCTCCACTTT	CASSSAGNSPLHF	TRBJ1-6	TRBV6-5	.	.
TGTGCCAGCAGCCAATCTAGATCTCAGCCCCAGCATTTT	CASSQSRSQPQHF	TRBJ1-5	TRBV16	.	few
TGTGCCAGCAGCCAAGAAGCCACCTACGAGCAGTACTTC	CASSQEATYEQYF	TRBJ2-7	TRBV4-2	.	few
TGTGCCAGCAGCCGCGAGACTAGCGGGACCTACGAGCAGTACTTC	CASSRETSGTYEQYF	TRBJ2-7	TRBV4-2	TRBD2	many
TGTGCCACCAGTGACCCTGGGGCGGGGGACAATGAGCAGTTCTTC	CATSDPGAGDNEQFF	TRBJ2-1	TRBV24-1	TRBD2	many
TGTGCCAGCAGTTCCGGGGTCTTACAAGAGACCCAGTACTTC	CASSSGVLQETQYF	TRBJ2-5	TRBV12-3/TRBV12-4	.	few
TGTGCCAGCAGCTTAACACAGGGTGGAACTGAAGCTTTCTTT	CASSLTQGGTEAFF	TRBJ1-1	TRBV7-2	.	many
TGTGCCAGCAAGAGGAGCACAGATACGCAGTATTTT	CASKRSTDTQYF	TRBJ2-3	TRBV5-4	.	.
TGTGCCAGCAGTCGGGACAGGGGGACAGATGAGCAGTTCTTC	CASSRDRGTDEQFF	TRBJ2-1	TRBV2	TRBD1	few
TGCGCCAGCAGCCGAACAGGGGTCGAAAACATTCAGTACTTC	CASSRTGVENIQYF	TRBJ2-4	TRBV5-1	TRBD1	.
TGTGCCAGCAGCGTAGCAGCTAGCGAAGCCTACAATGAGCAGTTCTTC	CASSVAASEAYNEQFF	TRBJ2-1	TRBV9	.	many
TGTGCCAGCAGTATGGGACAGGGAGGAAATGAGCAGTTCTTC	CASSMGQGGNEQFF	TRBJ2-1	TRBV12-3/TRBV12-4	TRBD1	few
TGTGCCAGCAGTTACTCGAAGGGATTCGTTCAAGAGACCCAGTACTTC	CASSYSKGFVQETQYF	TRBJ2-5	TRBV6-2/TRBV6-3	.	few
TGTGCCATCAGTGACGGGGGGTTCAATGAGCAGTTCTTC	CAISDGGFNEQFF	TRBJ2-1	TRBV10-3	TRBD2	many
TGTGCCTGGAGTGGCTTAGGGAGATGGGGAGCCAAAAACATTCAGTACTTC	CAWSGLGRWGAKNIQYF	TRBJ2-4	TRBV30	.	many
TGTGCCAGCAGCTTTTTACCCCTTGACACCGTGGGGGGTATGAACACTGAAGCTTTCTTT	CASSFLPLDTVGGMNTEAFF	TRBJ1-1	TRBV11-2	.	.
TGTGCCAGCAGGGGACAGACGTTTGGTAATGAAAAACTGTTTTTT	CASRGQTFGNEKLFF	TRBJ1-4	TRBV12-3/TRBV12-4	TRBD1	.
TGTGCCAGCAGTTACTCGACTACAGCAGATACGCAGTATTTT	CASSYSTTADTQYF	TRBJ2-3	TRBV6-2/TRBV6-3	.	few
TGTGCCAGCAGCTTAATTCTCGTGGGCGCCGTGAACACCGGGGAGCTGTTTTTT	CASSLILVGAVNTGELFF	TRBJ2-2	TRBV11-2	.	.